This T cell receptor beta chain was captured in a study of cytotoxic CD8 clonotypes in ibrutinib-treated CLL. Study as a whole: Over 10 relapsed/refractory, roughly 15 treatment-naive; some 18 IGHV unmutated. The average sample held roughly 250,000 productive templates and 94,082 productive rearrangements. Responses: approximately 24 partial, 2 complete; after median approximately 67 months, around 15 stayed remitted, around 12 progressed. Overall study findings and caveats: Baseline levels of clonality went above those of age-matched healthy donors and moved with circulating CD8+ T-cell counts.

On this clone: Its specificity is not known.

Trimming left V 0 bases short and J 0 bases short, with 8 bases between. This CDR3 is 15 amino acids long. Per the germline V gene, CDR1 is ENHRY and CDR2 is SYGVKD. Sequencing used immunoSEQ multiplex PCR; TCRdb keeps in-frame clones, though not all of them. Among fewer than 100,000 clones, approximately 86% were seen once, and the ten largest hold roughly 5.4%. The chain is built from TRBV10-3 and TRBJ1-1; D gene unclear. This sample comprised PBMCs, obtained before ibrutinib treatment. This receptor was obtained from a human donor with chronic lymphocytic leukemia. CDR3 sequence reads: CAISESADLNTEAFF. The CDR3 bases are TGTGCCATCAGTGAGTCGGCAGACTTGAACACTGAAGCTTTCTTT.